The 13 T cell receptor beta chains reported below all come from one sample, sequenced in a study of T cells in Graves' hyperthyroidism and ophthalmopathy. Researchers amplified the TCR beta CDR3 regions from RNA transcripts. Initially, a first-round RT-PCR of the TCR CDR3 employed the HTBI primer set. Using its own MiXCR run on the multiplex PCR reads, TCRdb lists one record per CDR3 protein. The table has about 350,000 distinct CDR3 sequences, roughly 13% seen once; the top ten hold roughly 35%. The sample comprised blood. The receptors derive from a woman aged 40 to 50 with Graves' ophthalmopathy.

This clonotype has only a few counts. The chain is built from TRBV6-6 and TRBJ2-7, with 7 bases aligning to TRBD2. V trimming: 0 bases; J trimming: 4 bases; junction bases outside the gene matches: 9. CDR3 length: 16 residues. CDR1 is MNHNY, CDR2 SVGAGI, per germline (reference sequence). The CDR3 nucleotides read TGTGCCAGCAGTTACTCACCTTCGTGGGAGGGGTACGAGCAGTACTTC. Protein product: CASSYSPSWEGYEQYF.

This clonotype came up a few times. CDR3 in amino acids: CASSAGQGLTYEQYF. The CDR3 bases are TGTGCCAGCTCAGCCGGACAGGGCCTCACCTACGAGCAGTACTTC. The chain joins TRBV18 to TRBJ2-7; 8 bases are a match to TRBD1. In germline, CDR1 is KGHSH, CDR2 LQKENI. J was trimmed by 2 bases and V by 5 bases; bases with no gene match: 8. The CDR3 runs 15 residues.

Many counts were recorded for this clonotype. The chain joins TRBV2 to TRBJ1-4, with D unresolved. V lost 5 bases and J 8 bases, leaving 3 bases between the germline ends. Germline V gene sequence: CDR1 SNHLY, CDR2 FYNNEI. The CDR3 sequence is 10 residues long. Written as DNA, the CDR3 is TGTGCCAGCAGTAGGGAAAAACTGTTTTTT. Its protein product is CASSREKLFF.

This clonotype was detected ten times or more. This chain uses TRBV20-1 with TRBJ2-5; no definite D call. Germline CDR1 is DFQATT and CDR2 is SNEGSKA (reference sequence). This CDR3 has 11 amino acids. V was pared by 6 bases and J by 5 bases, with 10 bases between. The CDR3: CSAANWETQYF. The CDR3 bases are TGCAGTGCCGCGAATTGGGAGACCCAGTACTTC.

Details on this clonotype: This may arise from a read error, as a much more abundant clone is one base away. This CDR3 reads CASSLSSSLNTEAFF. The CDR3 DNA reads TGCGCCAGCAGCTTGTCATCGTCTTTGAACACTGAAGCTTTCTTT. The V call is TRBV5-1, the J call TRBJ1-1; D gene ambiguous. Trimming removed 1 base from V and 0 bases from J, with 10 bases in between. Germline CDR1 reads SGHRS; CDR2 reads YFSETQ. This CDR3 is 15 amino acids long.

In DNA, the CDR3 is TGCAGCGCTTACGGAGGGGGCTCCTACGAGCAGTACTTC. This codes for CSAYGGGSYEQYF. The V call is TRBV29-1, the J call TRBJ2-7; D may be TRBD1 or TRBD2 (6 bases each). V shed 7 bases and J shed 0 bases, with 13 bases lying between them. Germline V gene sequence: CDR1 SQVTM, CDR2 ANQGSEA. There are 13 residues in the CDR3.

This clonotype occurred many times. The chain joins TRBV20-1 to TRBJ2-7, with D unclear. The V gene's germline CDR1 is DFQATT and CDR2 SNEGSKA (reference sequence). This CDR3 is built from 13 residues. V lost 4 bases and J 6 bases, leaving 16 bases between the germline ends. The CDR3 nucleotides read TGCAGTGCTACCGGGCCGCCTATAGGCGAGCAGTACTTC. It specifies CSATGPPIGEQYF.

This clonotype showed up just a few times. The chain couples TRBV18 to TRBJ2-7; D not certain. V dropped 4 bases and J dropped 5 bases, with 9 bases sitting between them. This CDR3 contains 12 residues. CDR1 is KGHSH and CDR2 is LQKENI in the germline V gene. CDR3 protein: CASSLGKDEQYF. The CDR3 coding sequence is TGTGCCAGCTCACTTGGAAAGGACGAGCAGTACTTC.

This clonotype showed up just once. A much larger clone is a single base away; this may be a read error. The chain combines TRBV11-2 with TRBJ1-1; possibly TRBD1 for D (5 bases). Germline CDR1 reads SGHAT; CDR2 reads FQNNGV. This CDR3 comprises 13 residues. V lost 5 bases and J 8 bases, leaving 15 bases between the germline ends. The CDR3 region has the DNA TGTGCCAGCAGCGAGGTTGCTCAGGGCGAAGCTTTCTTT. Its translation is CASSEVAQGEAFF.

This clonotype was picked up many times. The chain joins TRBV7-9 to TRBJ2-7; TRBD2 is a possible D gene (5 bases). Trimming stripped 4 bases from V and 2 bases from J, with 18 bases between. The CDR3 is 16 amino acids. The germline V gene encodes CDR1 SEHNR and CDR2 FQNEAQ (reference sequence). The chain's CDR3 is CASSSPSAGPTYEQYF. The DNA for the CDR3 is TGTGCCAGCAGCTCTCCGAGTGCGGGCCCGACCTACGAGCAGTACTTC.

This clonotype was observed many times. This chain connects TRBV2 to TRBJ2-2; weak D call: TRBD1 (5 bases). Trimming took off 6 bases at V and 0 bases at J, with 11 bases between the two ends. This CDR3 spans 15 amino acids. Germline loops: CDR1 SNHLY, CDR2 FYNNEI. The CDR3 spells CASRVLQANTGELFF. In DNA, the CDR3 is TGTGCCAGCAGGGTCTTACAGGCGAACACCGGGGAGCTGTTTTTT.

This CDR3 reads CASSQVPGLAELSTDTQYF. Written as DNA, the CDR3 is TGTGCCAGCAGCCAAGTTCCGGGACTAGCGGAACTTAGCACAGATACGCAGTATTTT. V and J are TRBV14 and TRBJ2-3; 11 bases are shared with TRBD2. The V gene's germline CDR1 is SGHDN and CDR2 FVKESK. Trimming cost V 1 base and J 0 bases; bases outside gene matches: 9. The CDR3 has 19 residues.

This clonotype occurred many times. The gene calls are TRBV15 and TRBJ2-5; no definite D call. Trimming pared 4 bases from V and 1 base from J, leaving 4 bases between. The CDR3 covers 12 residues. Germline V lookup: CDR1 LNHNV, CDR2 YYDKDF (reference sequence). Here the CDR3 DNA reads TGTGCCACCAGCATTGGCCAAGAGACCCAGTACTTC. This sequence encodes CATSIGQETQYF.